This T cell receptor (beta chain) originates from a study of T cell responses to AZD1222 COVID-19 vaccine. With respect to this clone: As yet, its antigen is unknown.

General study findings and limits: Only five or six individuals given AZD1222 were seropositive at baseline. The donors showed a predominance of white British ancestry and of females, with possible underestimation of clonal diversity.

The germline V and J ends were trimmed by 2 bases and 2 bases, with 4 bases remaining between them. Germline CDR1 and CDR2: MNHNS and SASEGT. CDR3 length: 12 residues. Method: immunoSEQ multiplex PCR; TCRdb's copy keeps in-frame clones and lacks some. The repertoire has 130,000 to 150,000 clones, around 88% of them found once; the top ten carry more than 2%. Sequencing was performed on peripheral blood, taken on day 0 of AZD1222 vaccination. The rearrangement links TRBV6-1 to TRBJ2-7; no definite D call. The clonotype was recovered from an adult in good health. The CDR3 loop is CASSETPYEQYF. CDR3 nucleotide sequence: TGTGCCAGCAGTGAAACCCCCTACGAGCAGTACTTC.